This entry lists 23 T cell receptor beta chains sequenced from one sample in a study of cytomegalovirus exposure and HLA in healthy donors. The PCR used 60 Vbeta and 13 Jbeta primers. Assay used: immunoSEQ multiplex PCR; TCRdb lists only in-frame clones, some missing. The table lists tens of thousands of clones. The sample comprised PBMCs. The receptors shown here come from a woman aged 25 to 45 in good health and CMV-seropositive.

Comment on this clone: Sequence at one end of the junction differs from germline and may be a read error. The same CDR3 also results from other DNA sequences found in this sample. The chain uses TRBV5-4 and TRBJ1-1; D may be TRBD1 (5 bases). The CDR3 is 12 amino acids. Germline V CDR1 and CDR2: SGHNT, YYREEE (reference sequence). The CDR3 DNA reads as TGCGCCTTCCAGGGAGGGGACACTGAAGCTTTCTTT. It encodes CAFQGGDTEAFF.

The CDR3 DNA follows: TGTGCCAGCAGCGGGTCGGGGGGGCGAGAGACCCAGTACTTC. It encodes CASSGSGGRETQYF. V is TRBV2 and J is TRBJ2-5, with 8 bases that match TRBD2. CDR1 and CDR2 from the germline V gene are SNHLY and FYNNEI. There are 14 residues in the CDR3. Trimming took 6 bases from V and 4 from J; bases not matched to a gene: 7.

The chain has TRBV11-3 and TRBJ1-6; D perhaps matches TRBD1 (6 bases). CDR1 and CDR2 from the germline V gene are SGHNT and YENEEA. The CDR3 runs to 13 residues. V was trimmed by 8 bases and J by 13 bases, leaving 18 bases between them. CDR3 bases: TGTGCCAGCTCGTCAGGGGCCGCCTCGCCCCTCCACTTT. Translating gives CASSSGAASPLHF.

The chain recombines TRBV23-1 with TRBJ1-1; 7 bases line up with TRBD1. TRBV23-1 qualifies as an ORF whose function is uncertain. The CDR3 covers 14 residues. V lost 4 bases, J lost 3 bases, and 5 bases stayed unmatched. The CDR3 protein is CASSPTDRDTEAFF. DNA of the CDR3: TGCGCCAGCAGTCCGACAGACAGGGACACTGAAGCTTTCTTT.

The chain has TRBV2 and TRBJ1-4; D may be TRBD1 (5 bases). The germline gives CDR1 SNHLY, CDR2 FYNNEI. V lost 4 bases to trimming and J lost 6 bases, with 12 bases between them. This CDR3 has 14 amino acids. This CDR3 is CASSVRVRDEKLFF. CDR3 sequence (DNA): TGTGCCAGCAGTGTCAGGGTGAGAGATGAAAAACTGTTTTTT.

A remark on this clone: Other DNA sequences from this sample encode an identical CDR3 as well. This rearrangement joins TRBV4-2 to TRBJ2-7, with TRBD1 matching over 9 bases. Per germline, CDR1 LGHNA and CDR2 YNFKEQ. The CDR3 consists of 14 residues. V dropped 4 bases and J dropped 2; count of bases not matched to a gene: 3. The CDR3 DNA follows: TGTGCCAGCAGCCCAGGACAGGGGACCTACGAGCAGTACTTC. This codes for CASSPGQGTYEQYF.

This clone shows up as medium-sized by frequency. The V call is TRBV10-3, the J call TRBJ1-1; 8 nucleotides agree with TRBD1. Germline V gene data show CDR1 as ENHRY and CDR2 as SYGVKD. This CDR3 comprises 14 residues. V dropped 3 bases and J dropped 1; count of bases not matched to a gene: 1. CDR3 in amino acids: CAISDTGGNTEAFF. The CDR3 DNA reads as TGTGCCATCAGTGATACAGGGGGGAACACTGAAGCTTTCTTT.

The chain carries TRBV5-1 and TRBJ1-5, with 9 bases matching TRBD1. With V trimmed by 3 bases and J by 7 bases, 5 bases remained unmatched. Germline-derived CDR1 and CDR2 are SGHRS and YFSETQ. The CDR3 is 14 residues long. The CDR3 sequence is CASSWGQGDQPQHF. Written as DNA, the CDR3 is TGCGCCAGCAGCTGGGGACAGGGAGACCAGCCCCAGCATTTT.

This chain links TRBV6-5 with TRBJ1-1, with 9 nucleotides matching TRBD1. The CDR3 runs to 14 residues. Trimming removed 5 bases from V and 4 bases from J; junction bases left unmatched: 5. Germline-derived CDR1 and CDR2 are MNHEY and SVGAGI. Here the CDR3 reads CASSPGQGFTEAFF. CDR3 bases: TGTGCCAGCAGTCCGGGACAGGGTTTCACTGAAGCTTTCTTT.

The chain joins TRBV28 to TRBJ1-5, with TRBD1 as a possible D gene (5 bases). The CDR3 sequence is 16 residues long. In germline, CDR1 is MDHEN, CDR2 SYDVKM. The germline V and J ends were trimmed by 6 bases and 2 bases, with 17 bases remaining between them. CDR3 sequence: CASSRRGTQGNQPQHF. CDR3 in DNA: TGTGCCAGCAGCAGACGGGGGACTCAAGGCAATCAGCCCCAGCATTTT.

V usage is TRBV2 and J usage is TRBJ2-5; 9 nucleotides line up with TRBD1. The length of the CDR3 is 15 residues. V dropped 2 bases and J dropped 4; count of bases not matched to a gene: 5. Germline V gives CDR1 SNHLY, CDR2 FYNNEI. The DNA of the CDR3 is TGTGCCAGCAGTGAATGGGGACAGGGTCCAGAGACCCAGTACTTC. Its protein product is CASSEWGQGPETQYF.

This chain uses TRBV6-5 with TRBJ2-7; a weak D match, TRBD1 (5 bases). This CDR3 has 15 amino acids. Germline V CDR1 and CDR2: MNHEY, SVGAGI. Trimming took off 5 bases at V and 0 bases at J, with 14 bases between the two ends. For the CDR3, the DNA is TGTGCCAGCAGTAGAACTCGACAGAGCTCCTACGAGCAGTACTTC. This encodes CASSRTRQSSYEQYF.

V gene TRBV28 combines with J gene TRBJ1-2; 7 bases are shared with TRBD1. The germline CDR1 and CDR2 sequences are MDHEN and SYDVKM. The length of the CDR3 is 15 residues. Trimming at V came to 5 bases and at J to 4 bases, leaving 10 bases not matched to a gene. The CDR3 nucleotides are TGTGCCAGCAGTCCGGCCGACAGGGCATTCTATGGCTACACCTTC. Translation gives CASSPADRAFYGYTF.

The chain joins TRBV28 to TRBJ2-5; 7 nucleotides agree with TRBD2. The CDR3 runs to 15 residues. The junction had 12 bases not matched to a gene; V was cut back by 5 bases and J by 6 bases. In germline, CDR1 is MDHEN, CDR2 SYDVKM. The CDR3 reads CASSAPGRPQKTQYF. CDR3 DNA sequence: TGTGCCAGCAGTGCTCCCGGGAGGCCCCAGAAGACCCAGTACTTC.

The rearrangement joins TRBV6-1 to TRBJ1-6; 8 nucleotides agree with TRBD1. This CDR3 region has 15 residues. Trimming took 6 bases from V and 7 from J; bases not matched to a gene: 8. CDR1 and CDR2 (germline): MNHNS, SASEGT. CDR3 residues: CASSTQGAKNSPLHF. The CDR3 nucleotides are TGTGCCAGCAGCACGCAGGGGGCAAAGAATTCACCCCTCCACTTT.

The chain links TRBV15 to TRBJ2-2; 7 bases map to TRBD1. The CDR3 is 16 residues long. V trimming: 0 bases; J trimming: 6 bases; junction bases outside the gene matches: 7. From germline, CDR1 is LNHNV and CDR2 YYDKDF (reference sequence). The CDR3 is CATSRDRRGLAGELFF. CDR3 DNA sequence: TGTGCCACCAGCAGAGACCGAAGGGGGCTAGCCGGGGAGCTGTTTTTT. The full variable domain, its missing parts supplied by reference TRBV15 and TRBJ2-2, is DAMVIQNPRYQVTQFGKPVTLSCSQTLNHNVMYWYQQKSSQAPKLLFHYYDKDFNNEADTPDNFQSRRPNTSFCFLDIRSPGLGDTAMYLCATSRDRRGLAGELFFGEGSRLTVL.

CDR3 protein: CASSSQGPRETLHF. Written as DNA, the CDR3 is TGTGCCAGCAGCTCACAGGGCCCACGGGAAACCCTCCACTTT. This chain uses TRBV7-9 with TRBJ1-6; possible D gene TRBD1, 6 bases. This CDR3 has 14 amino acids. Trimming took off 4 bases at V and 14 bases at J, with 18 bases between the two ends. Per the germline V gene, CDR1 is SEHNR and CDR2 is FQNEAQ (reference sequence).

This chain links TRBV11-3 with TRBJ2-7; D uncertain. CDR1 and CDR2 from the germline V gene are SGHNT and YENEEA. CDR3 size: 12 residues. Trimming removed 5 bases at V and 6 bases at J, with 11 bases between. The CDR3 spells CASSRTKTEQYF. For the CDR3, the DNA is TGTGCCAGCAGCCGAACAAAAACCGAGCAGTACTTC.

The chain employs TRBV5-5 and TRBJ1-6; D call uncertain. The CDR3 length is 15 residues. V lost 1 base and J 0 bases, leaving 5 bases between the germline ends. Per germline, CDR1 SGHKS and CDR2 YYEKEE (reference sequence). CDR3 protein: CASSLISSYNSPLHF. CDR3 nucleotide sequence: TGTGCCAGCAGCTTGATCAGCTCCTATAATTCACCCCTCCACTTT. Using reference TRBV5-5 and TRBJ1-6 for the parts outside the CDR3, the full variable domain is DAGVTQSPTHLIKTRGQQVTLRCSPISGHKSVSWYQQVLGQGPQFIFQYYEKEERGRGNFPDRFSARQFPNYSSELNVNALLLGDSALYLCASSLISSYNSPLHFGNGTRLTVT.

The chain joins TRBV10-1 to TRBJ2-3, with a possible D match to TRBD2 (6 bases). The CDR3 consists of 17 residues. Trimming removed 1 base at V and 2 bases at J, with 16 bases between. Germline values: CDR1 WNHNN, CDR2 SYGVQD (reference sequence). The CDR3 loop is CASSEYSAGEATDTQYF. CDR3 coding DNA: TGCGCCAGCAGTGAGTATTCAGCCGGGGAGGCCACAGATACGCAGTATTTT.

The V and J genes are TRBV19 and TRBJ1-2; TRBD1 aligns across 8 bases. This CDR3 contains 19 residues. Looked up from germline, CDR1 is LNHDA and CDR2 is SQIVND (reference sequence). V lost 4 bases to trimming and J lost 4 bases; unmatched junction nucleotides: 20. The CDR3 region is CASSTNSRTGRAHRYGYTF. CDR3 bases: TGTGCCAGTAGTACCAACTCTAGGACAGGGAGAGCCCATCGCTATGGCTACACCTTC.

This rearrangement joins TRBV11-3 to TRBJ2-2; 9 nucleotides align to TRBD2. V lost 2 bases and J lost 3; bases outside the gene matches: 7. Germline lookup yields CDR1 SGHNT and CDR2 YENEEA. The CDR3 covers 17 residues. DNA for the CDR3: TGTGCCAGCAGCTTACCGCGCGGGGGGGCGGACACCGGGGAGCTGTTTTTT. Protein sequence: CASSLPRGGADTGELFF.

The chain links TRBV5-5 to TRBJ2-7; 9 bases line up with TRBD1. The CDR3 runs to 15 residues. Germline CDR1 and CDR2: SGHKS and YYEKEE (reference sequence). V trimming: 5 bases; J trimming: 3 bases; junction bases outside the gene matches: 9. CDR3 DNA: TGTGCCAGCAGTTTACGCGGGACAGGGAACTACGAGCAGTACTTC. This encodes CASSLRGTGNYEQYF. The full variable domain, completed using reference TRBV5-5 and TRBJ2-7, is DAGVTQSPTHLIKTRGQQVTLRCSPISGHKSVSWYQQVLGQGPQFIFQYYEKEERGRGNFPDRFSARQFPNYSSELNVNALLLGDSALYLCASSLRGTGNYEQYFGPGTRLTVT.